This record looks at one T cell receptor beta chain sequence and its context. The record originates from a study of OX40 agonist ivuxolimab in advanced cancers. Only in-frame clones appear in the TCRdb table, and some are missing; sequencing was by immunoSEQ multiplex PCR. The sample includes roughly 50,000 clones, 85% to 90% of them seen just once. The sequence came from an adult with an advanced solid tumor such as melanoma, head and neck, liver or kidney cancer. Sequenced here: CD4+ or CD8+ T cells sorted from blood, sampled in a trial of the OX40 agonist ivuxolimab.

CDR3 DNA: TGTGCCACCTTGCAAAACTTGGTTTTGAGGCAGTTCTTC. This codes for CATLQNLVLRQFF. The chain uses TRBV5-8 and TRBJ2-1; D uncertain. Germline V CDR1 and CDR2: SGHTS, YDEGEE. Trimming stripped 9 bases from V and 12 bases from J, with 22 bases between. The CDR3 is 13 residues long. Combining the CDR3 with reference TRBV5-8 and TRBJ2-1 gives the whole variable domain EAGVTQSPTHLIKTRGQQATLRCSPISGHTSVYWYQQALGLGLQFLLWYDEGEERNRGNFPPRFSGRQFPNYSSELNVNALELEDSALYLCATLQNLVLRQFFGPGTRLTVL.